Below, 21 T cell receptor beta chains from the same sample are listed, as sequenced in a study of T cell changes during pregnancy in multiple sclerosis. Some clones are missing from TCRdb's copy, which holds only in-frame ones; the method was immunoSEQ multiplex PCR. The data show tens of thousands of clones, about 93% seen once. The sequenced sample was peripheral blood, obtained in the third trimester of pregnancy. The receptor source for this set is a female donor with multiple sclerosis, enrolled in a pregnancy study.

The V and J genes are TRBV7-3 and TRBJ2-3, with a tentative D call TRBD2 (7 bases). There are 16 residues in the CDR3. V lost 5 bases and J 3 bases, leaving 18 bases between the germline ends. Germline CDR1 reads SGHTA; CDR2 reads FQGTGA. The CDR3 coding sequence is TGTGCCAGCAGCCCGGGGGGCTTAACGAGGACAGATACGCAGTATTTT. Translation gives CASSPGGLTRTDTQYF. Combining the CDR3 with reference TRBV7-3 and TRBJ2-3 gives the whole variable domain GAGVSQTPSNKVTEKGKYVELRCDPISGHTALYWYRQSLGQGPEFLIYFQGTGAADDSGLPNDRFFAVRPEGSVSTLKIQRTERGDSAVYLCASSPGGLTRTDTQYFGPGTRLTVL.

This clone was seen a single time. The V gene is TRBV4-2, the J gene TRBJ2-3; a weak D match, TRBD2 (6 bases). CDR1 and CDR2 (germline): LGHNA, YNFKEQ. The CDR3 has 16 amino acids. V shed 1 base and J shed 3 bases, with 14 bases lying between them. CDR3 protein: CASSQGRERETDTQYF. The CDR3 DNA reads as TGTGCCAGCAGCCAAGGTCGGGAGAGGGAGACAGATACGCAGTATTTT.

The chain employs TRBV4-2 and TRBJ2-3; D gene ambiguous. The CDR3 covers 14 residues. Per the germline V gene, CDR1 is LGHNA and CDR2 is YNFKEQ. V lost 1 base and J 3 bases, leaving 8 bases between the germline ends. The CDR3 DNA is TGTGCCAGCAGCCAAGCGTCCGTAACAGATACGCAGTATTTT. It yields the protein CASSQASVTDTQYF.

This rearrangement joins TRBV6-1 to TRBJ2-7; 7 bases agree with TRBD2. The CDR3 is 14 amino acids. Germline CDR1 and CDR2: MNHNS and SASEGT. V lost 6 bases and J lost 3; bases outside the gene matches: 8. The CDR3 DNA reads TGTGCCAGCAGACCACTAGCGATCAGCTACGAGCAGTACTTC. It specifies CASRPLAISYEQYF.

The gene calls are TRBV7-6 and TRBJ2-7; 8 bases line up with TRBD1. Germline V gene lookup returns CDR1 SGHVS and CDR2 FNYEAQ. The length of the CDR3 is 14 residues. The trim removed 8 bases at V and 3 bases at J, leaving 9 bases unmatched. For the CDR3, the DNA is TGTGCCAGCGCCATCGGGACAGGCAGCTACGAGCAGTACTTC. Translation: CASAIGTGSYEQYF.

This chain links TRBV18 with TRBJ2-1; 8 bases match TRBD2. This CDR3 is 16 amino acids long. J gave up 9 bases and V 5 bases, and 15 bases lay outside the gene matches. In germline, CDR1 is KGHSH, CDR2 LQKENI. The CDR3 coding sequence is TGTGCCAGCTCATCTTACTTGCGGGGGGATTTGGGTGAGCAGTTCTTC. Translating it yields CASSSYLRGDLGEQFF.

Note on this clone: The sample contains more than one DNA sequence encoding this CDR3. The chain joins TRBV5-1 to TRBJ2-7; 10 bases line up with TRBD2. Germline CDR1 and CDR2: SGHRS and YFSETQ. J gave up 7 bases and V 0 bases, and 7 bases lay outside the gene matches. The CDR3 has 15 residues. The DNA of the CDR3 is TGCGCCAGCAGCTTGGGTCTAGCGGGAGTGGGTGAGCAGTACTTC. As protein: CASSLGLAGVGEQYF. Looking up the rest from reference TRBV5-1 and TRBJ2-7 gives the full variable domain: KAGVTQTPRYLIKTRGQQVTLSCSPISGHRSVSWYQQTPGQGLQFLFEYFSETQRNKGNFPGRFSGRQFSNSRSEMNVSTLELGDSALYLCASSLGLAGVGEQYFGPGTRLTVT.

The chain uses TRBV18 and TRBJ1-1; no reliable D call. Trimming took off 3 bases at V and 4 bases at J, with 18 bases between the two ends. Germline-derived CDR1 and CDR2 are KGHSH and LQKENI. CDR3 length: 16 amino acids. This CDR3 reads CASSPRAGSRATEAFF. The CDR3 DNA follows: TGTGCCAGCTCACCTCGGGCGGGAAGTCGGGCCACTGAAGCTTTCTTT.

The genes are TRBV6-4 and TRBJ1-1; TRBD1 agrees at 7 bases. After removal of 5 bases from V and 4 bases from J, the junction contained 4 bases not matched to a gene. Germline loops: CDR1 MRHNA, CDR2 SNTAGT. The CDR3 runs 13 residues. The CDR3 reads CASSKSGGTEAFF. CDR3 nucleotide sequence: TGTGCCAGCAGTAAATCAGGGGGCACTGAAGCTTTCTTT.

CDR3 in amino acids: CACYGQNGYTF. In DNA, the CDR3 is TGTGCCTGTTACGGACAAAATGGCTACACCTTC. The chain is built from TRBV30 and TRBJ1-2; weak D call: TRBD1 (5 bases). V lost 6 bases and J lost 6, with 11 bases in between. Germline lookup yields CDR1 GTSNPN and CDR2 SVGIG (reference sequence). The CDR3 extends over 11 amino acids.

The genes are TRBV7-9 and TRBJ2-1; D gene uncertain. Trimming took off 5 bases at V and 5 bases at J, with 16 bases between the two ends. The CDR3 is made up of 15 amino acids. CDR1 and CDR2 from the germline V gene are SEHNR and FQNEAQ (reference sequence). CDR3 amino acids: CASSVDTDWDNEQFF. The CDR3 coding sequence is TGTGCCAGCAGCGTCGATACTGACTGGGACAATGAGCAGTTCTTC.

The gene calls are TRBV19 and TRBJ2-7; 9 bases match TRBD1. From germline, CDR1 is LNHDA and CDR2 SQIVND (reference sequence). There are 14 residues in the CDR3. V shed 4 bases and J 2 bases; nucleotides not matched to a gene: 3. The CDR3 loop is CASSTRDRAYEQYF. DNA for the CDR3: TGTGCCAGTAGTACCCGGGACAGGGCCTACGAGCAGTACTTC.

The chain links TRBV7-9 to TRBJ1-3; 7 bases map to TRBD1. The CDR3 has 15 residues. CDR1 SEHNR and CDR2 FQNEAQ come from the germline V gene (reference sequence). V was clipped by 4 bases and J by 2 bases; unmatched bases: 5. The CDR3 region has the DNA TGTGCCAGCAGCTCGATAAGGGGGCCTGGAAACACCATATATTTT. Translating gives CASSSIRGPGNTIYF.

This clone has just one count. The chain has TRBV28 and TRBJ2-7; the match to TRBD2 covers 10 bases. CDR1 is MDHEN and CDR2 is SYDVKM in the germline V gene. The CDR3 has 13 amino acids. V dropped 8 bases and J dropped 4; count of bases not matched to a gene: 5. The CDR3 DNA follows: TGTGCCAGCTCTAGCGGGAGCTTTTACGAGCAGTACTTC. Amino acid sequence: CASSSGSFYEQYF.

This clone was picked up a small number of times. The V and J genes are TRBV4-3 and TRBJ1-3, with a possible D match to TRBD1 (5 bases). CDR3 length: 17 amino acids. Trimming took 0 bases from V and 0 from J, leaving 12 bases between them. Germline assignment: CDR1 LGHNA and CDR2 YSLEER. CDR3: CASSQDSKGSSGNTIYF. Here the CDR3 DNA reads TGCGCCAGCAGCCAAGATAGTAAGGGGTCCTCTGGAAACACCATATATTTT.

This clone was recorded many times. The chain uses TRBV28 and TRBJ2-7; tentatively, D is TRBD2 (6 bases). V lost 8 bases and J 5 bases, leaving 22 bases between the germline ends. Germline V gene lookup returns CDR1 MDHEN and CDR2 SYDVKM. The CDR3 runs to 15 residues. DNA of the CDR3: TGTGCCAGCCGTCCTCCGGGAGCACCCCCCGACGAGCAGTACTTC. It encodes CASRPPGAPPDEQYF. Full variable domain (rest looked up from reference TRBV28 and TRBJ2-7): DVKVTQSSRYLVKRTGEKVFLECVQDMDHENMFWYRQDPGLGLRLIYFSYDVKMKEKGDIPEGYSVSREKKERFSLILESASTNQTSMYLCASRPPGAPPDEQYFGPGTRLTVT.

The chain links TRBV18 to TRBJ1-2, with TRBD1 matching over 7 bases. CDR3 size: 15 residues. The V gene end was trimmed by 0 bases and the J gene end by 8 bases; junction bases not matched to a gene: 9. Germline CDR1 KGHSH, CDR2 LQKENI. The DNA of the CDR3 is TGTGCCAGCTCACCACCTCGGACAGGCCGTGAGGGCTACACCTTC. It specifies CASSPPRTGREGYTF.

Regarding this clone: The junction shows a germline mismatch at one end, possibly a read error. This sequence joins TRBV28 and TRBJ2-4; D perhaps matches TRBD2 (5 bases). CDR1 and CDR2 (germline): MDHEN, SYDVKM. This CDR3 is built from 13 residues. CDR3 loop: CASSFLTRVIRYF. The CDR3 nucleotides are TGTGCCAGCAGTTTCCTCACTAGAGTCATTCGGTACTTC.

This chain uses TRBV11-2 with TRBJ2-1; maybe TRBD2 (5 bases). There are 14 residues in the CDR3. With 3 bases removed from V and 2 bases from J, the gap between germline ends came to 8 bases. CDR1 is SGHAT and CDR2 is FQNNGV in the germline V gene. CDR3 nucleotides: TGTGCCAGCAGCTTGTCCGGGACCTACAATGAGCAGTTCTTC. It encodes CASSLSGTYNEQFF.

The chain carries TRBV4-3 and TRBJ1-1; D may be TRBD1 (6 bases). Trimming took 4 bases from V and 0 from J, leaving 15 bases between them. Germline V CDR1 and CDR2: LGHNA, YSLEER. This CDR3 comprises 16 residues. CDR3: CASSLTPDSLNTEAFF. CDR3 sequence (DNA): TGCGCCAGCAGCCTTACACCGGACAGCCTGAACACTGAAGCTTTCTTT.

The chain employs TRBV5-5 and TRBJ1-3, with 11 nucleotides matching TRBD1. Germline CDR1 SGHKS, CDR2 YYEKEE (reference sequence). The CDR3 has 18 residues. After removal of 3 bases from V and 2 bases from J, the junction contained 10 bases not matched to a gene. CDR3 residues: CASSSPGTGGATGNTIYF. CDR3 nucleotides: TGTGCCAGCAGCTCTCCTGGGACAGGGGGAGCAACTGGAAACACCATATATTTT.